This T cell receptor beta chain was observed in a study of shared clonotypes between healthy human individuals. Generated by immunoSEQ multiplex PCR, the TCRdb table keeps only in-frame clones and is missing some. This sample has about 980,000 clones, with around three quarters found just once. Trimming removed 1 base at V and 6 bases at J, with 13 bases between. CDR3 length: 15 residues. Germline CDR1 is SGHDT and CDR2 is YYEEEE. V and J are TRBV5-6 and TRBJ2-2, with D perhaps matching TRBD2 (6 bases). The clonotype originates from a man younger than 30 in good health. The sample consisted of memory CD4+ T cells sorted from blood. The subset denotes: CD45RA-negative fraction. The CDR3 here is CASSLRLAIAGELFF. The CDR3 coding sequence is TGTGCCAGCAGCTTGCGGCTAGCGATCGCCGGGGAGCTGTTTTTT.